This T cell receptor beta chain was sequenced during a study of cytomegalovirus exposure and HLA in healthy donors. Remarks on this clone: Its antigen is currently unknown.

It was healthy bone marrow donors who served as donors. The primer mix had 60 Vbeta and 13 Jbeta primers. TCRdb's copy holds only in-frame clones and misses some; the assay was immunoSEQ multiplex PCR. Of 95,000 to 150,000 clones detected, around 80% appear once; the ten largest clones hold 0.2% to 0.25%. Findings of the study overall: Among TCR sequences, most were rare, though some public TCRs appeared in many donors. Earlier results showed most TCR beta V segments being productive about 90% or about 30% of the time.

Material for sequencing was PBMCs. The TCR originated in a man in his fifties or sixties in good health and CMV-seronegative.

CDR3: CASSTTQNTEAFF. The CDR3 DNA follows: TGTGCCAGTAGTACCACTCAGAACACTGAAGCTTTCTTT. The chain employs TRBV19 and TRBJ1-1; no clear D. CDR1 and CDR2 from the germline V gene are LNHDA and SQIVND (reference sequence). The CDR3 extends over 13 amino acids. V dropped 4 bases and J dropped 1 base, with 7 bases sitting between them.